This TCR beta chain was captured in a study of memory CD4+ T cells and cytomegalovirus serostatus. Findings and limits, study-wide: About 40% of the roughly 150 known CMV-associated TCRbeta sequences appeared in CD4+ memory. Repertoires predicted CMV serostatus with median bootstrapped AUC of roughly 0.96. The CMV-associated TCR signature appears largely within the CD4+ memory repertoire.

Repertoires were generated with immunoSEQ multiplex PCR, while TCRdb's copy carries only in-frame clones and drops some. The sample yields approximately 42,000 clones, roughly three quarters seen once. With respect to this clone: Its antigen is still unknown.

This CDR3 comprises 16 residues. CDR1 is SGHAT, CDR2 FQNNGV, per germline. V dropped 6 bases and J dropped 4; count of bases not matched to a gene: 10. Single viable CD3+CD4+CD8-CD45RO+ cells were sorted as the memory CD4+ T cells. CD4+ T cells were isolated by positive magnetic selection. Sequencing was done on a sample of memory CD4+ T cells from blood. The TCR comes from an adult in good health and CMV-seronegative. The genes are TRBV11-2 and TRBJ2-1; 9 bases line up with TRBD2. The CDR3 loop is CASSRPGTSKYNEQFF. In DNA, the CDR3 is TGTGCCAGCAGTCGACCCGGGACTAGCAAGTACAATGAGCAGTTCTTC.